This TCR beta chain was obtained from a study of Graves' ophthalmopathy and Graves' hyperthyroidism. Study results and caveats: With a specificity of around 76% and a sensitivity of 70.59%, the model predicted ophthalmopathy progression.

To note about this clonotype: Its antigen is not known.

Researchers took RNA transcripts and amplified TCR beta CDR3 regions from them. First-round RT-PCR used HTBI primers; second-round multiplex PCR followed. TCRdb itself ran the multiplex PCR reads through MiXCR, one entry per CDR3 protein. Among approximately 500,000 distinct CDR3 sequences listed, approximately 14% were seen once. The V end was cut by 0 bases, the J end by 2 bases, with 10 bases between. The CDR3 consists of 15 residues. CDR1 is GTSNPN, CDR2 SVGIG, per germline (reference sequence). PBMCs were obtained from approximately 10 ml of fresh peripheral blood. The source material was blood. This receptor was identified in a woman aged 25 to 39 with Graves' ophthalmopathy. The chain employs TRBV30 and TRBJ2-2; D remains ambiguous. CDR3 nucleotides: TGTGCCTGGAGTGTACCCCCAGGCAACACCGGGGAGCTGTTTTTT. Translating it yields CAWSVPPGNTGELFF.